Listed below are T cell receptor beta chains from one sample, sequenced in a study of cytomegalovirus exposure and HLA in healthy donors. Method: immunoSEQ multiplex PCR; TCRdb's copy keeps in-frame clones and lacks some. This sample has around 160,000 clones, with almost 80% found just once. Sequencing was carried out using PBMCs. The receptors were sampled from a male donor in good health and CMV-seronegative. Both conserved end residues are part of each CDR3. The D gene is left open where the match is weak. Clone size is given for some rows only: seen once, a few or many times, or a class if the clone is expanded.

d_call j_call clone_size v_call cdr3_nt cdr3_aa
NA TRBJ1-6 NA TRBV18 TGTGCCAGCTCACCGTTCCCGGGACAACAATTCGGTTCACCCCTCCACTTT CASSPFPGQQFGSPLHF
TRBD1 TRBJ2-7 once TRBV25-1 TGTGCCAGCAGTCGGACAGGGAGCTCCTACGAGCAGTACTTC CASSRTGSSYEQYF
TRBD2 TRBJ2-1 few TRBV7-3 TGTGCCAGCAGCAAGGAGGCTAGCGGGAGCTACTACAATGAGCAGTTCTTC CASSKEASGSYYNEQFF
NA TRBJ1-5 NA TRBV9 TGTGCCAGCAGCGTGTCGGGATTAAGCAATCAGCCCCAGCATTTT CASSVSGLSNQPQHF
NA TRBJ2-7 once TRBV6-5 TGTGCCAGCAGTTACGAACAGGGCTACGAGCAGTACTTC CASSYEQGYEQYF
NA TRBJ2-3 NA TRBV19 TGTGCCAGTAGTATGGGCGGAGGACTAACAGATACGCAGTATTTT CASSMGGGLTDTQYF
NA TRBJ1-2 NA TRBV7-8 TGTGCCAGCAGCTTAGGGGGAGGGGCCAATTCAGGGGGCTACACCTTC CASSLGGGANSGGYTF
TRBD2 TRBJ2-3 NA TRBV9 TGTGCCAGCAGCGTTAGCGGGGGCACTAGCACAGATACGCAGTATTTT CASSVSGGTSTDTQYF
NA TRBJ1-3 NA TRBV6-5 TGTGCCAGCAGTTACCTAGCGTTTAGTGGAAACACCATATATTTT CASSYLAFSGNTIYF
NA TRBJ2-2 NA TRBV28 TGTGCCAGCAGTTTTAGGGGGCGGGGCACCGGGGAGCTGTTTTTT CASSFRGRGTGELFF
NA TRBJ2-1 NA TRBV6-1 TGTGCCAGCAGTGAAGGGACTGACAATGAGCAGTTCTTC CASSEGTDNEQFF
TRBD1 TRBJ2-2 once TRBV4-2 TGTGCCAGCAGCCAATACAGGGGGAGCGCGAACACCGGGGAGCTGTTTTTT CASSQYRGSANTGELFF
TRBD1 TRBJ1-1 once TRBV7-9 TGTGCCAGCAGCTTATCGGGACAGGGGCCTAGGGGGAACACTGAAGCTTTCTTT CASSLSGQGPRGNTEAFF
NA TRBJ2-1 NA TRBV2 TGTGCCAGCAGTCTAAACAGGGTCCTTCAGTTCTTC CASSLNRVLQFF
NA TRBJ2-3 once TRBV9 TGTGCCAGCAGCGATGGACAGCAAAGCACAGATACGCAGTATTTT CASSDGQQSTDTQYF
NA TRBJ1-5 NA TRBV7-2 TGTGCCAGCAGCTTAGTGGCCCGGGGAAGCAATCAGCCCCAGCATTTT CASSLVARGSNQPQHF
NA TRBJ2-5 NA TRBV6-5 TGTGCCAGCAGTTACAACGGGGGCCAAGAGACCCAGTACTTC CASSYNGGQETQYF
NA TRBJ2-7 NA TRBV6-4 TGTGCCAGCAGTGACCGCCAACTAGACCGCTCCTACGAGCAGTACTTC CASSDRQLDRSYEQYF
NA TRBJ1-6 few TRBV11-3 TGTGCCAGCAGCTTAACTGAGGCGGCACCCCTCCACTTT CASSLTEAAPLHF
TRBD1 TRBJ2-5 NA TRBV5-6 TGTGCCAGCAGTTCGGGCGGACAGGGGTACGGGACCCAGTACTTC CASSSGGQGYGTQYF
NA TRBJ2-3 NA TRBV19 TGTGCCAGTAACGCCAGGGCGCAAAATACAGATACGCAGTATTTT CASNARAQNTDTQYF
TRBD1 TRBJ1-2 NA TRBV4-3 TGCGCCAGCAGCTCCAGACAGGGGGTAAGGAGTGGCTACACCTTC CASSSRQGVRSGYTF
NA TRBJ2-7 NA TRBV7-3 TGTGCCAGCAGCTTGGACAGGCCGGGAGGGGAGCAGTACTTC CASSLDRPGGEQYF
TRBD1 TRBJ2-3 NA TRBV7-9 TGTTCCAGCAGCTTAGGACAGGGCACAGATACGCAGTATTTT CSSSLGQGTDTQYF
NA TRBJ1-1 NA TRBV6-5 TGTGCCAGCAGTTACTCGCACAGGAACACTGAAGCTTTCTTT CASSYSHRNTEAFF
NA TRBJ2-7 NA TRBV7-2 TGTGCCAGCAGCTACACCTCCTACGAGCAGTACTTC CASSYTSYEQYF
NA TRBJ2-1 once TRBV5-4 TGTGCCAGCAGCTATGGGGGGACCGTCTTCAATGAGCAGTTCTTC CASSYGGTVFNEQFF
NA TRBJ1-5 few TRBV15 TGTGCCACCAGCAGAGATAAGGGAGGGGATCAGCCCCAGCATTTT CATSRDKGGDQPQHF
TRBD1 TRBJ2-2 NA TRBV11-2 TGTGCCAGCAGCTTAGGGGACAGCGCGAGGCGCACCGGGGAGCTGTTTTTT CASSLGDSARRTGELFF
NA TRBJ1-5 once TRBV6-1 TGTGCCAGCAGTGAAGTCGGGAATCAGCCCCAGCATTTT CASSEVGNQPQHF
TRBD2 TRBJ2-1 NA TRBV30 TGTGCCTGGAGTGCCCCCAATAGCGGGAGGGCCCTCGATGAGCAGTTCTTC CAWSAPNSGRALDEQFF
NA TRBJ1-1 NA TRBV5-1 TGCGCCAGCAGCGAGGGCACTGAAGCTTTCTTT CASSEGTEAFF
TRBD1 TRBJ2-7 NA TRBV2 TGTGCCAGCAGTGGACCGACAGGGGCGTCCGGCGAGCAGTACTTC CASSGPTGASGEQYF
NA TRBJ1-2 NA TRBV19 TGTGCCAGTAGTTCAGGGCCCTATGGCTACACCTTC CASSSGPYGYTF
NA TRBJ2-7 NA TRBV4-3 TGCGCCAGCAGCCAAGAATTCAGGCAGGCCGCCGAGCAGTACTTC CASSQEFRQAAEQYF
NA TRBJ1-3 NA TRBV4-1 TGCGCCAGCAGCCAAGACCGGACAAGACCACACTCTGGAAACACCATATATTTT CASSQDRTRPHSGNTIYF
TRBD1 TRBJ2-7 NA TRBV28 TGTGCCAGCAGACCCGGACAGGGAACCTTACGAGAGCAGTACTTC CASRPGQGTLREQYF
NA TRBJ1-2 NA TRBV4-2 TGTGCCAGCAGCCAAGATACGGGAGGGGCTAGCTCTGGCTACACCTTC CASSQDTGGASSGYTF
NA TRBJ1-5 NA TRBV6-4 TGTGCCAGCAGCCACTTGGAGAGGAGGGAAATCAATCAGCCCCAGCATTTT CASSHLERREINQPQHF
TRBD1 TRBJ2-7 NA TRBV11-2 TGTGCCAGCAGCTTGACAGGGGCCATCTACGAGCAGTACTTC CASSLTGAIYEQYF
TRBD1 TRBJ2-1 NA TRBV19 TGTGCCAGTAGAACCGGGACAGGGTCAAGGGAGCAGTTCTTC CASRTGTGSREQFF
TRBD2 TRBJ2-5 few TRBV4-1 TGCGCCAGCAGCCTCGGGACTAGAAGATTCCAAGAGACCCAGTACTTC CASSLGTRRFQETQYF
TRBD1 TRBJ1-1 NA TRBV14 TGTGCCAGCAGCCCCCGGACAGGGAAGGGGGTCACTGAAGCTTTCTTT CASSPRTGKGVTEAFF
NA TRBJ2-5 NA TRBV7-9 TGTGCCAGCAGCTTAGCGGTGTGGACACCGCCTCGGGAGACCCAGTACTTC CASSLAVWTPPRETQYF
NA TRBJ1-1 NA TRBV7-6 TGTGCCAGCAAAAGTGGGGGGGGGAACACTGAAGCTTTCTTT CASKSGGGNTEAFF
TRBD1 TRBJ2-7 NA TRBV5-1 TGCGCCAGCAGCTTGGACGACAGGGCCGGGGAGCAGTACTTC CASSLDDRAGEQYF
TRBD2 TRBJ2-2 NA TRBV9 TGTGCCAGCAGCGTAGCTGGGGCTAGCGGCACCGGGGAGCTGTTTTTT CASSVAGASGTGELFF